What follows are 18 T cell receptor beta chains derived from one specimen sequenced in a study of T-cell memory formation after mild COVID-19. In TCRdb, the 5' RACE reads were re-called with MiXCR into one record per CDR3 protein. The sample consists of roughly 410,000 distinct CDR3 sequences, approximately 24% of them appearing once. Sample: PBMCs or a T cell subset sorted from them (not recorded which). These receptors came from an adult woman who had mild COVID-19 (a few samples of this study predate the infection). Cell type and time point are not known.

The chain joins TRBV12-3 or TRBV12-4 to TRBJ2-7; D is uncertain. V was cut by 5 bases and J by 0 bases, with 14 bases left in between. This CDR3 has 15 amino acids. CDR3 DNA sequence: TGTGCCAGCAGTAAGGCGGATTGGTACTCCTACGAGCAGTACTTC. As protein: CASSKADWYSYEQYF.

This sequence joins TRBV7-9 and TRBJ2-1; maybe TRBD2 (6 bases). CDR1 SEHNR and CDR2 FQNEAQ come from the germline V gene (reference sequence). V dropped 1 base and J dropped 4 bases, with 17 bases sitting between them. This CDR3 comprises 17 residues. CDR3 loop: CASSLGASGRLYNEQFF. The CDR3 DNA is TGTGCCAGCAGCTTAGGAGCGTCTGGGAGGCTTTACAATGAGCAGTTCTTC.

This clonotype was counted between two and nine times. The chain has TRBV6-5 and TRBJ2-7, with TRBD1 identical over 9 bases. The germline V gene has CDR1 MNHEY and CDR2 SVGAGI. The CDR3 totals 14 residues. V shed 8 bases and J 2 bases; nucleotides not matched to a gene: 7. The CDR3 spells CASSRQGGAYEQYF. CDR3 in DNA: TGTGCCAGCTCTCGACAGGGGGGTGCCTACGAGCAGTACTTC.

This clonotype was counted between two and nine times. The chain is built from TRBV12-3 or TRBV12-4 and TRBJ1-1; TRBD1 is a possible D gene (5 bases). This CDR3 region has 15 residues. The germline V and J ends were trimmed by 9 bases and 8 bases, with 25 bases remaining between them. In DNA, the CDR3 is TGTGCCAGTCTATCAGGGTGGAACACCGATAGGGAAGCTTTCTTT. Residues: CASLSGWNTDREAFF.

This clonotype was observed a handful of times. The V gene is TRBV5-1, the J gene TRBJ2-3; 14 bases fit TRBD2. Germline V gene lookup returns CDR1 SGHRS and CDR2 YFSETQ. The ends lost 2 bases at V and 2 bases at J; junction bases unmatched: 7. This CDR3 has 18 residues. CDR3 sequence: CASSLPGTSGRPTDTQYF. The CDR3 DNA reads as TGCGCCAGCAGCTTACCCGGGACTAGCGGGAGACCCACAGATACGCAGTATTTT.

The gene calls are TRBV25-1 and TRBJ1-4; unclear D gene. Trimming cost V 7 bases and J 5 bases, with 11 bases left between them. The germline gives CDR1 MGHDK, CDR2 SYGVNS. The CDR3 runs 13 residues. CDR3 residues: CASIDRHNEKLFF. As DNA, the CDR3 is TGTGCCAGCATAGACCGGCACAATGAAAAACTGTTTTTT.

This chain links TRBV18 with TRBJ2-3; D ambiguous. V lost 3 bases, J lost 5 bases, and 9 bases lay in between. The CDR3 is made up of 13 amino acids. CDR1 is KGHSH, CDR2 LQKENI, per germline. CDR3: CASSPRTEDTQYF. CDR3 in DNA: TGTGCCAGCTCACCCAGGACGGAAGATACGCAGTATTTT.

This clonotype has a handful of counts. The V call is TRBV18, the J call TRBJ2-7; a possible D gene is TRBD1 (5 bases). From germline, CDR1 is KGHSH and CDR2 LQKENI. The CDR3 is 12 residues long. The V end lost 6 bases, the J end lost 0 bases, and 6 bases lay between the germline ends. The CDR3 loop reads CASSTVSYEQYF. In nucleotides, the CDR3 is TGTGCCAGCTCGACAGTCTCCTACGAGCAGTACTTC.

The chain recombines TRBV3-1 with TRBJ2-5, with no clear D. Germline V gives CDR1 LGHDT, CDR2 YNNKEL (reference sequence). The CDR3 loop spans 13 amino acids. Trimming shortened V by 4 bases and J by 1 base, and 7 bases separated the two germline ends. This CDR3 is CASSLSLQETQYF. The CDR3 nucleotides read TGTGCCAGCAGCCTTAGCCTCCAAGAGACCCAGTACTTC.

This clonotype appeared a few times. The chain employs TRBV18 and TRBJ2-3; D gene unclear. Germline V gives CDR1 KGHSH, CDR2 LQKENI. The CDR3 runs to 15 residues. The V gene lost 2 bases and the J gene lost 1 base, with 10 bases spanning the gap. Written as DNA, the CDR3 is TGTGCCAGCTCACCATTAACTGCTGGCACAGATACGCAGTATTTT. Translation gives CASSPLTAGTDTQYF.

CDR3 amino acids: CASSVDGTSGNTIYF. DNA for the CDR3: TGTGCCAGCAGCGTAGACGGGACCTCTGGAAACACCATATATTTT. V is TRBV9 and J is TRBJ1-3; tentative D call: TRBD1 (5 bases). V gave up 0 bases and J gave up 0 bases, with 7 bases separating them. This CDR3 is built from 15 residues. In germline, CDR1 is SGDLS, CDR2 YYNGEE.

The chain recombines TRBV7-9 with TRBJ1-2; TRBD1 might be the D (6 bases). The germline gives CDR1 SEHNR, CDR2 FQNEAQ (reference sequence). V lost 0 bases and J lost 8, with 13 bases in between. The CDR3 sequence is 14 residues long. CDR3 in amino acids: CASSLAPQGRGYTF. The CDR3 nucleotides are TGTGCCAGCAGCTTAGCACCTCAGGGGCGAGGCTACACCTTC.

This clonotype was found a few times. At one end the junction does not follow the germline gene, possibly because of a read error. This chain connects TRBV7-6 to TRBJ2-1; TRBD2 matches 10 bases. Germline V gene sequence: CDR1 SGHVS, CDR2 FNYEAQ. The CDR3 runs to 16 residues. CDR3 coding DNA: TGCGCAGTTCTAGCGGGGGACCGGAGCTCCTACAATGAGCAGTTCTTC. Translating it yields CAVLAGDRSSYNEQFF.

The chain joins TRBV30 to TRBJ2-3, with D perhaps matching TRBD1 (5 bases). The CDR3 spans 13 residues. Trimming took 3 bases from V and 5 from J, leaving 12 bases between them. CDR1 and CDR2 from the germline V gene are GTSNPN and SVGIG (reference sequence). CDR3 region: CAWSRRQKDTQYF. The CDR3 bases are TGTGCCTGGAGCCGTCGACAGAAAGATACGCAGTATTTT.

This clonotype was counted a few times. This chain links TRBV7-2 with TRBJ2-7; D may be TRBD1 (6 bases). The germline V gene encodes CDR1 SGHTA and CDR2 FQGNSA. CDR3 length: 16 residues. Trimming cost V 3 bases and J 1 base, with 16 bases left between them. The CDR3 sequence: CASSFRGRGESYEQYF. The CDR3 bases are TGTGCCAGCAGCTTCCGAGGCAGGGGAGAATCCTACGAGCAGTACTTC.

This chain links TRBV20-1 with TRBJ2-1; 13 nucleotides agree with TRBD2. This CDR3 spans 16 amino acids. Germline CDR1 reads DFQATT; CDR2 reads SNEGSKA (reference sequence). V was pared by 1 base and J by 9 bases, with 9 bases of the junction left unmatched. CDR3 sequence: CSARVATSGGAGEQFF. The CDR3 coding sequence is TGCAGTGCTAGAGTGGCTACTAGCGGGGGGGCAGGTGAGCAGTTCTTC.

In this sample, this clonotype turned up a few times. The rearrangement links TRBV5-5 to TRBJ1-2, with D unclear. The CDR3 contains 14 residues. With 2 bases removed from V and 2 bases from J, the gap between germline ends came to 10 bases. Per germline, CDR1 SGHKS and CDR2 YYEKEE (reference sequence). The CDR3 here is CASSFVAVNYGYTF. The CDR3 DNA is TGTGCCAGCAGCTTTGTAGCTGTAAACTATGGCTACACCTTC.

The genes are TRBV7-9 and TRBJ2-1; D unresolved. From germline, CDR1 is SEHNR and CDR2 FQNEAQ (reference sequence). The CDR3 has 13 amino acids. V lost 8 bases, J lost 6 bases, and 14 bases lay in between. The CDR3 DNA reads TGTGCCAGCTCGAAGACCGGGCCCAATGAGCAGTTCTTC. The encoded protein is CASSKTGPNEQFF.